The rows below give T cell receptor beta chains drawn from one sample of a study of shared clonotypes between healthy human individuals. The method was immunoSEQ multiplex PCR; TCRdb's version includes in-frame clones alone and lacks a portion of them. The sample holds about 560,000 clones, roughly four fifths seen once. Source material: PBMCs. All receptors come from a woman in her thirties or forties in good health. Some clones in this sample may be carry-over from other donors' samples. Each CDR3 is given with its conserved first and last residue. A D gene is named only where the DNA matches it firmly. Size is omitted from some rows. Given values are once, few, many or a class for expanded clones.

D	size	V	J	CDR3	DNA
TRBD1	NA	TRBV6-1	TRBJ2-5	CASSVDRAVETQYF	TGTGCCAGCAGTGTCGACAGGGCGGTGGAGACCCAGTACTTC
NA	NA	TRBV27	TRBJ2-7	CASSLMEGAEQYF	TGTGCCAGCAGTTTGATGGAGGGTGCCGAGCAGTACTTC
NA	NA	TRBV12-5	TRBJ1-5	CASGLWGTGHSNQPQHF	TGTGCTAGTGGTTTGTGGGGGACTGGACATAGCAATCAGCCCCAGCATTTT
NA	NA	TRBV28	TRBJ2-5	CASSLYRDQETQYF	TGTGCCAGCAGTTTATACCGGGACCAAGAGACCCAGTACTTC
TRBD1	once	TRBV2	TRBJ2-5	CASSGGSTGAETQYF	TGTGCCAGCAGTGGAGGATCCACAGGGGCCGAGACCCAGTACTTC
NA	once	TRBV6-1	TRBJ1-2	CASSPPQGYYGYTF	TGTGCCAGCAGTCCACCCCAGGGGTACTATGGCTACACCTTC
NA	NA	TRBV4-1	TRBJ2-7	CASSQDSFQVLWDRVYEQYF	TGCGCCAGCAGCCAAGATAGCTTCCAGGTTTTATGGGATCGGGTTTACGAGCAGTACTTC
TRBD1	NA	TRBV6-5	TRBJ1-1	CASSSHRGTEAFF	TGTGCCAGCAGTTCCCACAGGGGAACTGAAGCTTTCTTT
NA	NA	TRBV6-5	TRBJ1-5	CASSKTGSHQPQHF	TGTGCCAGCAGTAAAACAGGATCCCATCAGCCCCAGCATTTT
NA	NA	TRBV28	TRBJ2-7	CASRPTGNYEQYF	TGTGCCAGCAGGCCGACAGGAAACTACGAGCAGTACTTC
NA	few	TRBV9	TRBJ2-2	CASTPGPTSNTGELFF	TGTGCCAGCACCCCGGGCCCCACTTCGAACACCGGGGAGCTGTTTTTT
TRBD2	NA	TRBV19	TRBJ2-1	CASGSSGAISEQFF	TGTGCCAGTGGGTCTAGCGGGGCCATCAGTGAGCAGTTCTTC
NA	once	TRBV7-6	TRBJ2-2	CASTITGSRTGELFF	TGTGCCAGCACCATTACAGGGTCTCGGACCGGGGAGCTGTTTTTT
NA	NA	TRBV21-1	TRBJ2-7	CASSKPGTQTYEQYF	TGTGCCAGCAGCAAGCCCGGGACCCAGACCTACGAGCAGTACTTC
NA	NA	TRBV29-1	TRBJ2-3	CSVEDYHTQYF	TGCAGCGTTGAGGACTACCATACGCAGTATTTT
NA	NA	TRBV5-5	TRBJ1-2	CASSLGGSDIVGYTF	TGTGCCAGCAGCTTGGGGGGGTCGGACATCGTCGGCTACACCTTC
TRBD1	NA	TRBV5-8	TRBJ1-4	CASSSDRGTNEKLFF	TGTGCCAGCAGCTCGGACAGGGGTACTAATGAAAAACTGTTTTTT
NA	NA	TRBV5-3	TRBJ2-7	CARSLGAGSSYEQYF	TGTGCCAGAAGCTTGGGGGCAGGGAGCTCCTACGAGCAGTACTTC
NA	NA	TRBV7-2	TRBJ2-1	CASSLALAAGEQFF	TGTGCCAGCAGCTTAGCGCTGGCGGCGGGTGAGCAGTTCTTC
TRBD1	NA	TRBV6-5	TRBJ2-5	CASSNWGQGETQYF	TGTGCCAGCAGTAACTGGGGACAGGGGGAGACCCAGTACTTC
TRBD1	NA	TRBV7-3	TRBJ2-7	CASSSTGGNEQYF	TGTGCCAGCAGCTCTACAGGGGGGAACGAGCAGTACTTC
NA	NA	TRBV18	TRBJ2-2	CASSTGTPNTGELFF	TGTGCCAGCTCAACCGGGACTCCCAACACCGGGGAGCTGTTTTTT
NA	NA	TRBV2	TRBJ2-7	CASSDRGDHF	TGTGCCAGCAGTGACAGGGGCGACCACTTC
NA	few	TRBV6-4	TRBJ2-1	CASSDGTGRYNEQFF	TGTGCCAGCAGTGACGGAACGGGAAGGTACAATGAGCAGTTCTTC
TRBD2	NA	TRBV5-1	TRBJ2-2	CASSLRLAGSGELFF	TGCGCCAGCAGCTTGCGACTAGCGGGAAGCGGGGAGCTGTTTTTT
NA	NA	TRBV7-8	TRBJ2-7	CASSVPIGGRSYEQYF	TGTGCCAGCAGCGTACCTATTGGGGGGCGTTCATACGAGCAGTACTTC
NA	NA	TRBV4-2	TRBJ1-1	CASGENRESNTEAFF	TGTGCCAGCGGAGAGAACAGGGAGTCGAACACTGAAGCTTTCTTT
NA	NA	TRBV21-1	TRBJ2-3	CASPPGTSGRSDTQYF	TGTGCCAGCCCCCCCGGGACTAGCGGGAGGTCAGATACGCAGTATTTT
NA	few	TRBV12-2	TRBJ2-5	CARPTEPQETQYF	TGTGCAAGGCCGACAGAACCACAAGAGACCCAGTACTTC